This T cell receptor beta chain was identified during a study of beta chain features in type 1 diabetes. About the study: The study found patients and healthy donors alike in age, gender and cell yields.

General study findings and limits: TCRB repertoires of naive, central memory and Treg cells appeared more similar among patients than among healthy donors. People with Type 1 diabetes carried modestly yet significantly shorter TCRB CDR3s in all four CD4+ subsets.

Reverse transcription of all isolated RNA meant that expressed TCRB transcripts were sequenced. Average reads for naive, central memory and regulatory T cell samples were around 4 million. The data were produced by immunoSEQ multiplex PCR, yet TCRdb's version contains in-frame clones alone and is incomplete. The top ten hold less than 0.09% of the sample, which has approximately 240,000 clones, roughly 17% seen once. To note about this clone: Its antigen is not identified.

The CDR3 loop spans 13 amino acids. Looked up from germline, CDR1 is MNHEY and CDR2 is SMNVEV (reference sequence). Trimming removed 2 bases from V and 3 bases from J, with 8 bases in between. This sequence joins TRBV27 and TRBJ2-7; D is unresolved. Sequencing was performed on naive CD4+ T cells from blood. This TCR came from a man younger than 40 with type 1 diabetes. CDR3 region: CASSLGVVYEQYF. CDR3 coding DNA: TGTGCCAGCAGTTTAGGGGTTGTCTACGAGCAGTACTTC.